This T cell receptor (beta chain) is drawn from a study of T-cell reconstitution after alpha-beta-depleted transplantation in children. Study observations and caveats: High day-60 TCRbeta diversity in some patients came from surviving recipient T cells and thymic progenitors. The main origin of T-cell counts and diversity one year after transplant was newly produced T cells. Where alpha-beta T cells came from about two months after transplant was reportedly several hundred expanded graft clones.

The CDR3 is 14 residues long. With 8 bases clipped from V and 4 bases from J, the junction kept 4 bases outside the gene matches. Unique molecular identifiers were used in preparing the TCRbeta library. TCRdb independently ran MiXCR on the PCR reads; one entry per CDR3 protein. The data hold around 700,000 distinct CDR3 sequences, with around 14% observed a single time. This clonotype was picked up a small number of times. Its antigen is currently unknown. This chain joins TRBV12-3 or TRBV12-4 and TRBJ2-2; the match to TRBD2 covers 10 bases. Source: PBMCs, taken before TCRalphabeta/CD19-depleted stem cell transplant. This receptor was identified in a girl aged 2 to 9 with congenital amegakaryocytic thrombocytopenia, due to receive a stem cell transplant. DNA for the CDR3: TGTGCCAGCGTGAGCGGGAGGGTCACCGGGGAGCTGTTTTTT. Protein sequence: CASVSGRVTGELFF.